This T cell receptor (beta chain) was captured by sequencing in a study of regulatory T cells in long-lasting Graves disease. Study information: Newly diagnosed Graves' patients had under 3 months of antithyroid drugs.

Study results and limitations: TRBV28 was favored in persistent disease, as were TRBJ1-2 and TRBJ2-5. A greater number of public clonotypes (over 2,500) was shared by persistent patients than by new patients (roughly 880).

This CDR3 contains 15 residues. Germline CDR1 and CDR2: LNHDA and SQIVND (reference sequence). V lost 5 bases and J lost 0; bases outside the gene matches: 7. Time point described: newly diagnosed GD, antithyroid drugs for less than 3 months. From PBMCs, RNA was extracted and then used to make the TCR library. Through Arm-PCR of CDR3 regions and iRepertoire HTBI primers, TCR beta libraries were built. TCRdb independently ran MiXCR on the multiplex PCR reads; one entry per CDR3 protein. The data hold hundreds of thousands of distinct CDR3 sequences, with around a sixth observed a single time. The sample holds many counts of this clonotype. Its antigen is currently unknown.

The chain carries TRBV19 and TRBJ2-7, with 7 nucleotides matching TRBD1. This sequence was found in a female donor with Graves disease. The sequenced sample was peripheral blood mononuclear cells (PBMCs), obtained at new diagnosis, from a patient treated with antithyroid drugs. The CDR3 reads CASSSSGQASYEQYF. CDR3 coding DNA: TGTGCCAGTAGTTCGAGCGGACAGGCCTCCTACGAGCAGTACTTC.